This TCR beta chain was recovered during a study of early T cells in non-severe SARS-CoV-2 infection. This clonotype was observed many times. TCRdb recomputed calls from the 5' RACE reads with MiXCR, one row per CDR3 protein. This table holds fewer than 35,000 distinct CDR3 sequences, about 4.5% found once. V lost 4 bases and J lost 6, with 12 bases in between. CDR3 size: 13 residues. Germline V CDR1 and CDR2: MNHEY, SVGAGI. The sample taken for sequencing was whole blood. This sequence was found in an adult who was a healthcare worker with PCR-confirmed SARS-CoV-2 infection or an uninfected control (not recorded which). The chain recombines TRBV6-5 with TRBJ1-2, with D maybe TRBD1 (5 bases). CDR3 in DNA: TGTGCCAGCAGTTGGTCGGGGGGTGATGGCTACACCTTC. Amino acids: CASSWSGGDGYTF.